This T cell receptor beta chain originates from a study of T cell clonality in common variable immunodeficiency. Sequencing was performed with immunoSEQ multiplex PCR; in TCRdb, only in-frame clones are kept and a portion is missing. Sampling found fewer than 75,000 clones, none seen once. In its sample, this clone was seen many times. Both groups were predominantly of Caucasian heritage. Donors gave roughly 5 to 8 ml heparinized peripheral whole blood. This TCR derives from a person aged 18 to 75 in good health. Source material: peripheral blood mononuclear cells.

The CDR3 bases that were read are TGCAGTGCTAGAGCAACAACCGAGGGCCCC. Amino acid sequence: CSARATTEGP. The full CDR3 is CSARATTEGPLHF. The chain links TRBV20-1 to TRBJ1-6; unclear D gene. The read stops 3 residues short of the end of the CDR3; the missing end is completed from the germline J gene. Germline V CDR1 and CDR2: DFQATT, SNEGSKA (reference sequence). The CDR3 sequence is 13 residues long.